This T cell receptor beta chain was sequenced for a study of blood T cell repertoires in COVID-19 (dated by TCRdb to 2019 to 2021). Describing the broader study: The collaborator samples originated in the United States, Italy and Spain and spanned the acute and convalescent phases of COVID-19. Where available, HLA class I and class II types were obtained from metadata supplied by the sample provider rather than from assay-based typing. The repertoires were released in a freely available public database meant as a resource for research on the immune response to SARS-CoV-2. Deeply sampled blood TCRbeta repertoires from subjects exposed to, actively infected with, or recovered from COVID-19 were included in the dataset. The prospective study material was composed of cDNA or gDNA derived from T cells, B-cell-depleted T cells, or PBMCs. The sample metadata nearly always contained a de-identified subject ID, COVID-19 status, age in years and sex. Samples were obtained from the ongoing ImmuneRACE study (first 160 participants) and from 1,254 subjects provided by 6 global collaborators.

TCRbeta CDR3 regions were amplified from genomic DNA by means of the immunoSEQ Assay, a bias-controlled multiplex PCR. The original methods were these. Within the assay, amplification of reference gene primers was used to estimate how many nucleated cells each sample contained. To quantify the absolute abundance of each unique TCRbeta CDR3 rearrangement, sequence reads were collapsed and filtered. Productive Simpson clonality was computed per sample as the square root of Simpson's diversity index over productive rearrangements. The table was pulled from immuneACCESS by TCRdb, which kept in-frame rearrangements only. Such tables lose some clones; where checked, under half of the loss comes from unresolved V genes, and the rest has no known cause. The D gene and trimming were derived from the DNA, and the V and J assignments and clone size from that table. The sample table lists some 300,000 clones, roughly 86% of them with a count of one. The ten most abundant clones make up 1.3% of the sample.

Collaborating institutions collected whole blood in K2EDTA tubes following their own protocols. For TCRbeta analysis, collaborators shipped samples in one of three forms: frozen whole blood, isolated PBMCs, or DNA extracted from either of those sample types. For this chain, trimming is 0 bases at the V end and 10 bases at the J end, and the number of junction bases without a gene match is 7. Taken from cysteine to phenylalanine, the CDR3 has 16 residues. Only the CDR3 DNA is retained, 48 bases long and in frame from the first base. CDR1 and CDR2 are read off the germline V gene (reference sequence) as LGHDT and YNNKEL. On the study overall, not on this receptor specifically: Clinical and demographic metadata were provided uncurated, with the amount varying by source and participant.

On this clone itself: No antigen is known for it. No per-base quality is available; no much larger clone lies one base away.

Sequencing was carried out using peripheral blood. The sequence is built from TRBV3-1 (or the pseudogene TRBV3-2) and TRBJ1-6; 9 bases in between match TRBD1. This TCR came from a man between 65 and 79 years old with acute or convalescent COVID-19. The CDR3 protein sequence reads: CASSQDGTGRRSPLHF. In nucleotides, the sequence is TGTGCCAGCAGCCAAGATGGGACAGGGAGGAGATCACCCCTCCACTTT.